This entry features one T cell receptor (beta chain) sequence. Antigen specificity is unknown. V lost 6 bases to trimming and J lost 7 bases; unmatched junction nucleotides: 8. Germline V CDR1 and CDR2: SQVTM, ANQGSEA. CDR3 length: 13 residues. The time point was: peripheral blood 6 weeks after treatment start. The data were taken from a study of PD-L1 blockade in urothelial cancer. The overall study: Prior regimens of chemotherapy numbered 0 to 3 per patient. Blood analyses occurred 3 weeks (second dose) and 6 weeks post treatment start. Study-wide findings and caveats: Patients with below-median pretreatment blood clonality survived longer. Tumor-linked clones in blood grew more by 3 weeks in durable-benefit patients.

Libraries were prepared by immunoSEQ multiplex PCR; TCRdb keeps only in-frame clonotypes and omits some of them. The sample consists of approximately 110,000 clones, 85% to 95% of them appearing once. The sample here was PBMCs, taken around atezolizumab (anti-PD-L1) treatment. This clonotype originated in a man in his fifties or sixties with urothelial cancer. V usage is TRBV29-1 and J usage is TRBJ2-7; 11 bases line up with TRBD2. The DNA for the CDR3 is TGCAGCGTCCTCGGACTAGCGGGCGAGGAGCAGTACTTC. This codes for CSVLGLAGEEQYF.